The rows below give T cell receptor beta chains drawn from one sample of a study of blood T cell repertoires in COVID-19. Using immunoSEQ multiplex PCR, the repertoire was profiled, and TCRdb retains in-frame clones only, with some absent. Of about 200,000 clones listed, about 88% are singletons. The sequenced sample was peripheral blood. Every receptor here comes from a woman at least 80 years old with acute or convalescent COVID-19. Each CDR3 is given with its conserved first and last residue. The size of a clone is reported for some rows only, either as once, few or many, or as a class for expanded clones.

j_call | v_call | clone_size | cdr3_aa
TRBJ2-1 | TRBV18 | - | CASSPFTGNMNEQFF
TRBJ1-6 | TRBV7-2 | few | CASSFRGTGKGSPLHF
TRBJ2-5 | TRBV9 | once | CASSVGGLGVAGPETQYF
TRBJ2-5 | TRBV3-1/TRBV3-2 | - | CASSPTGLRETQYF
TRBJ2-5 | TRBV25-1 | - | CASSDGGETQYF
TRBJ2-3 | TRBV21-1 | - | CASSTQLLAGADTQYF
TRBJ1-2 | TRBV19 | - | CASSARDSTPYGYTF
TRBJ2-7 | TRBV7-8 | - | CASSLVGGQGAYEQYF
TRBJ2-2 | TRBV10-3 | - | CAISEVRGGNTGELFF
TRBJ1-1 | TRBV7-3 | - | CASSFSGTPMNTEAFF
TRBJ2-5 | TRBV5-1 | - | CASSRTGPQETQYF
TRBJ1-1 | TRBV25-1 | few | CASSEYGEAFF
TRBJ2-2 | TRBV7-9 | - | CASTWSTGELFF
TRBJ1-6 | TRBV9 | few | CASSGPRTGNSPLHF
TRBJ2-1 | TRBV21-1 | - | CASRSGRAGEQFF
TRBJ1-4 | TRBV7-6 | - | CASSRLQGVYEKLFF
TRBJ1-6 | TRBV5-1 | once | CASSLVGQGADSPLHF
TRBJ1-2 | TRBV7-9 | - | CASSPQTGPGYTF
TRBJ2-3 | TRBV6-2/TRBV6-3 | - | CASSYSPGRGADTQYF
TRBJ2-3 | TRBV6-5 | - | CASSRLGDTQYF
TRBJ2-5 | TRBV5-1 | - | CASTDRVGETQYF
TRBJ2-3 | TRBV4-3 | - | CASSHEFRDFSDTQYF
TRBJ1-4 | TRBV19 | few | CASTTPGTGEKLFF
TRBJ2-7 | TRBV5-1 | - | CATRQGPSSYEQYF
TRBJ2-1 | TRBV6-2/TRBV6-3 | - | CASSYGTLGLAGDNEQFF
TRBJ2-5 | TRBV5-4 | - | CASSLTGHGETQYF
TRBJ1-1 | TRBV29-1 | - | CRIAGQSNTEAFF
TRBJ2-7 | TRBV20-1 | - | CSARTPLEQYF
TRBJ1-4 | TRBV5-4 | - | CASSLDVLGSNEKLFF
TRBJ2-5 | TRBV11-3 | - | CASSFGGGQGETQYF
TRBJ1-6 | TRBV2 | - | CASSRDRGPLNSPLHF
TRBJ2-7 | TRBV21-1 | - | CASSKVWTSISPCYEQYF
TRBJ2-1 | TRBV24-1 | - | CATSDSRQAEQFF
TRBJ2-7 | TRBV29-1 | - | CSVEGGAGELIGQYF
TRBJ2-2 | TRBV10-3 | few | CAISETANTGELFF
TRBJ1-5 | TRBV9 | - | CASSVGDSPVWPQHF
TRBJ1-1 | TRBV7-2 | - | CASSLVLWAGNMNTEAFF
TRBJ2-7 | TRBV28 | - | CASSSPGSYPYEQYF
TRBJ2-3 | TRBV3-1/TRBV3-2 | - | CASSHGGPSTDTQYF
TRBJ1-6 | TRBV6-2/TRBV6-3 | few | CASSYFGTVNNSPLHF
TRBJ1-3 | TRBV19 | - | CASSIIYAVSGNTIYF
TRBJ1-2 | TRBV28 | - | CASTYLPGQGNYGYTF
TRBJ2-3 | TRBV5-8 | - | CASSLDSRGDTQYF
TRBJ2-1 | TRBV10-3 | once | CAISESGRGGRSSYNEQFF